Following are 18 T cell receptor beta chains from one sample sequenced in a study of beta chain features in type 1 diabetes. Isolated RNA was reverse transcribed in full, so expressed TCRB transcripts were sequenced. TCRdb's copy holds only in-frame clones and misses some; the assay was immunoSEQ multiplex PCR. Of fewer than 550,000 clones in the sample, over 10% were seen once. The source material was naive CD4+ T cells from blood. The source is a woman between 18 and 30 years old in good health.

This clone was counted between two and nine times. CDR3 protein: CASSLAGTEQETQYF. CDR3 DNA: TGTGCCAGCAGCTTGGCCGGGACAGAACAAGAGACCCAGTACTTC. V and J are TRBV5-4 and TRBJ2-5; 7 bases map to TRBD1. The CDR3 totals 15 residues. In germline, CDR1 is SGHNT, CDR2 YYREEE (reference sequence). Trimming at V came to 0 bases and at J to 2 bases, leaving 4 bases not matched to a gene.

This clone came up a few times. The V gene is TRBV29-1, the J gene TRBJ2-7, with 7 bases aligning to TRBD1. This CDR3 is built from 13 residues. J lost 3 bases, V lost 3 bases, and 5 bases had no gene match. The V gene's germline CDR1 is SQVTM and CDR2 ANQGSEA. The CDR3 loop is CSVDGTAGYEQYF. The CDR3, as DNA: TGCAGCGTTGATGGGACAGCCGGCTACGAGCAGTACTTC.

This chain uses TRBV4-1 with TRBJ2-1, with no clear D. CDR3 length equals 12 residues. The V end lost 4 bases, the J end lost 10 bases, and 11 bases lay between the germline ends. Germline V gene data show CDR1 as MGHRA and CDR2 as YSYEKL. CDR3 sequence reads: CASSLGRWEQFF. The CDR3 DNA reads as TGCGCCAGCAGCCTTGGACGATGGGAGCAGTTCTTC.

The CDR3 here is CASSLIKRDNEQFF. CDR3 bases: TGTGCCAGCAGCTTAATTAAACGGGACAATGAGCAGTTCTTC. The V call is TRBV7-9, the J call TRBJ2-1; D remains unclear. V gave up 2 bases and J gave up 5 bases, with 10 bases separating them. CDR3 length equals 14 residues. Germline CDR1 SEHNR, CDR2 FQNEAQ (reference sequence).

With respect to this clone: Other DNA sequences of this sample code for an identical CDR3. V usage is TRBV7-2 and J usage is TRBJ1-2, with 9 bases lining up with TRBD1. V trimming: 5 bases; J trimming: 5 bases; junction bases outside the gene matches: 6. The CDR3 loop spans 14 amino acids. The germline V gene encodes CDR1 SGHTA and CDR2 FQGNSA. The CDR3 nucleotides are TGTGCCAGCAGCCCATCGACAGGGGGTTATGGCTACACCTTC. Protein: CASSPSTGGYGYTF.

J is TRBJ2-1 and V is TRBV5-1; D is undetermined. CDR1 and CDR2 from the germline V gene are SGHRS and YFSETQ. Trimming pared 2 bases from V and 2 bases from J, leaving 11 bases between. The CDR3 consists of 15 residues. The chain's CDR3 is CASSLIRAPYNEQFF. CDR3 in DNA: TGCGCCAGCAGCTTAATCCGGGCCCCCTACAATGAGCAGTTCTTC.

The V call is TRBV7-8, the J call TRBJ2-3; 8 bases agree with TRBD2. The CDR3 is made up of 13 amino acids. Germline lookup yields CDR1 SGHVS and CDR2 FQNEAQ. J was trimmed by 6 bases and V by 4 bases; bases with no gene match: 3. The CDR3 here is CASSYRLADTQYF. CDR3 bases: TGTGCCAGCAGCTATCGACTAGCGGATACGCAGTATTTT.

This clone was observed a few times. This CDR3 reads CASSSLSGIGKTQYF. The CDR3 DNA follows: TGTGCCAGCAGTTCGCTTAGCGGGATTGGGAAGACCCAGTACTTC. The chain employs TRBV27 and TRBJ2-5; the match to TRBD2 covers 8 bases. This CDR3 is 15 amino acids long. Germline V gene data show CDR1 as MNHEY and CDR2 as SMNVEV (reference sequence). J gave up 6 bases and V 4 bases, and 10 bases lay outside the gene matches.

This clone was counted a few times. The genes are TRBV6-5 and TRBJ2-2; possibly TRBD1 for D (6 bases). The CDR3 runs to 16 residues. Germline CDR1 MNHEY, CDR2 SVGAGI. The V end was cut by 4 bases, the J end by 2 bases, with 14 bases between. DNA of the CDR3: TGTGCCAGCAGTTCTCCGGACAGACTCAACACCGGGGAGCTGTTTTTT. Amino acids: CASSSPDRLNTGELFF.

V usage is TRBV5-1 and J usage is TRBJ2-5; D is ambiguous. There are 16 residues in the CDR3. Per germline, CDR1 SGHRS and CDR2 YFSETQ. V lost 0 bases and J 2 bases, leaving 14 bases between the germline ends. The CDR3 nucleotides read TGCGCCAGCAGCTTGGGTCGTCTTGGGCAGCAAGAGACCCAGTACTTC. This gives the protein CASSLGRLGQQETQYF.

The table lists this clone with a few counts. The J gene is TRBJ1-2, the V gene TRBV9; possible D gene TRBD1, 5 bases. Germline loops: CDR1 SGDLS, CDR2 YYNGEE. This CDR3 contains 16 residues. V was clipped by 1 base and J by 2 bases, with 15 bases between them. Written as DNA, the CDR3 is TGTGCCAGCAGCGTAAGACCGGGACTTCTCAACTATGGCTACACCTTC. Amino acid sequence: CASSVRPGLLNYGYTF.

The gene calls are TRBV27 and TRBJ1-6, with D hard to call. The CDR3 is made up of 17 amino acids. Per the germline V gene, CDR1 is MNHEY and CDR2 is SMNVEV (reference sequence). The ends were cut back, 2 bases at V and 6 bases at J, with 17 bases in the middle. CDR3 DNA: TGTGCCAGCAGTTTACCCCGTGGGCGGACGGGTAATTCACCCCTCCACTTT. Its translation is CASSLPRGRTGNSPLHF.

The chain links TRBV2 to TRBJ1-6; D is perhaps TRBD1 (6 bases). Trimming took off 7 bases at V and 5 bases at J, with 15 bases between the two ends. The CDR3 consists of 15 residues. CDR1 SNHLY and CDR2 FYNNEI come from the germline V gene. CDR3 bases: TGTGCCAGCACATTGACAGGAACTGATAATTCACCCCTCCACTTT. This gives the protein CASTLTGTDNSPLHF.

The chain uses TRBV28 and TRBJ1-1; D is uncertain. The CDR3 is made up of 15 amino acids. V lost 0 bases to trimming and J lost 8 bases, with 16 bases between them. Germline loops: CDR1 MDHEN, CDR2 SYDVKM. The DNA of the CDR3 is TGTGCCAGCAGTTTATGGCGTGGACCAGGTACCGAAGCTTTCTTT. It yields the protein CASSLWRGPGTEAFF.

The V call is TRBV5-1, the J call TRBJ2-5; D is perhaps TRBD1 (5 bases). The CDR3 runs to 15 residues. CDR1 is SGHRS and CDR2 is YFSETQ in the germline V gene. The V and J ends lost 5 bases and 1 base respectively, with 15 bases between them. The CDR3 reads CASRDLRQGQETQYF. CDR3 coding DNA: TGCGCCAGCAGGGATCTGAGGCAGGGCCAAGAGACCCAGTACTTC.

In its sample, this clone was seen many times. The V call is TRBV29-1, the J call TRBJ2-7; D is unresolved. The CDR3 covers 13 residues. Germline V gives CDR1 SQVTM, CDR2 ANQGSEA. V was shortened by 5 bases and J by 2 bases, with 13 bases between the two germline ends. CDR3 amino acids: CSVRPAATYEQYF. The CDR3 coding sequence is TGCAGCGTTCGACCCGCAGCAACCTACGAGCAGTACTTC.

The rearrangement links TRBV7-7 to TRBJ2-3; 7 bases are shared with TRBD1. The CDR3 spans 13 residues. The trim removed 5 bases at V and 3 bases at J, leaving 2 bases unmatched. Germline CDR1 reads SSHAT; CDR2 reads FNYEAQ (reference sequence). In DNA form, the CDR3 reads TGTGCCAGCAGCGCAGGGGGTACAGATACGCAGTATTTT. As protein: CASSAGGTDTQYF.

This clone was counted only a few times. The CDR3 DNA is TGTGCCAGCAGTGACCCTCGGGGGGCAGGGGCCAACGTCCTGACTTTC. Its protein is CASSDPRGAGANVLTF. The chain links TRBV28 to TRBJ2-6; D may be TRBD2 (7 bases). Looked up from germline, CDR1 is MDHEN and CDR2 is SYDVKM. Trimming removed 5 bases from V and 4 bases from J, with 15 bases in between. CDR3 length: 16 residues.